Each of the 25 T cell receptor beta chains below was sequenced from the same sample in a study of Ad26.COV2.S vaccination and SARS-CoV-2 variants. As for treatment: roughly 20 received Ad26.COV2.S at low or high dose, single or two shots; 5 received placebo; per-sample allocation not given. Day 63 after the first injection of vaccine or placebo was the sampling time. Profiled with immunoSEQ multiplex PCR; TCRdb holds only in-frame clones, not every one. The table has over 350,000 clones, around nine tenths seen once. The sequencing used peripheral blood, collected in a trial of Ad26.COV2.S vaccine versus placebo. The receptors shown here come from a person aged 18-65 years who received the Ad26.COV2.S COVID-19 vaccine or a placebo.

The chain employs TRBV30 and TRBJ1-4; D is perhaps TRBD1 (5 bases). The CDR3 loop spans 15 amino acids. The V end lost 0 bases, the J end lost 8 bases, and 16 bases lay between the germline ends. Germline V lookup: CDR1 GTSNPN, CDR2 SVGIG (reference sequence). CDR3 coding DNA: TGTGCCTGGAGTGTACGCGGGGCTTGGAGAGAAAAACTGTTTTTT. Translation gives CAWSVRGAWREKLFF. The full variable domain, in which reference TRBV30 and TRBJ1-4 provide the parts outside the CDR3, is SQTIHQWPATLVQPVGSPLSLECTVEGTSNPNLYWYRQAAGRGLQLLFYSVGIGQISSEVPQNLSASRPQDRQFILSSKKLLLSDSGFYLCAWSVRGAWREKLFFGSGTQLSVL.

The V and J genes are TRBV11-2 and TRBJ2-7; D perhaps matches TRBD2 (5 bases). V dropped 7 bases and J dropped 7 bases, with 23 bases sitting between them. Germline lookup yields CDR1 SGHAT and CDR2 FQNNGV. The length of the CDR3 is 15 residues. The CDR3 is CASTTGRAWRWEQYF. The DNA for the CDR3 is TGTGCCAGCACAACTGGACGAGCGTGGAGGTGGGAGCAGTACTTC.

The CDR3 is CATSGGGLSEQFF. The CDR3 nucleotides are TGTGCCACCAGTGGGGGAGGGTTAAGTGAGCAGTTCTTC. The genes are TRBV24-1 and TRBJ2-1; 7 bases map to TRBD2. Germline CDR1 reads KGHDR; CDR2 reads SFDVKD. This CDR3 is 13 amino acids long. V lost 5 bases, J lost 9 bases, and 6 bases stayed unmatched.

The V and J genes are TRBV19 and TRBJ2-1, with unresolved D. CDR1 and CDR2 from the germline V gene are LNHDA and SQIVND (reference sequence). The CDR3 is made up of 11 amino acids. Trimming removed 5 bases at V and 8 bases at J, with 7 bases between. This CDR3 reads CASSSGHEQFF. The DNA of the CDR3 is TGTGCCAGTAGTTCCGGCCATGAGCAGTTCTTC.

The chain carries TRBV19 and TRBJ1-1; 8 bases match TRBD1. The germline V gene has CDR1 LNHDA and CDR2 SQIVND (reference sequence). The CDR3 extends over 14 amino acids. Trimming removed 7 bases from V and 2 bases from J; junction bases left unmatched: 6. The CDR3 protein is CASKDRGFNTEAFF. The CDR3 bases are TGTGCCAGTAAAGACAGGGGTTTCAACACTGAAGCTTTCTTT.

CDR3: CASRQLRTSGGKSYNEQFF. CDR3 sequence (DNA): TGTGCCAGCAGACAACTGAGGACTAGCGGGGGCAAATCCTACAATGAGCAGTTCTTC. This chain connects TRBV11-2 to TRBJ2-1, with 13 bases that match TRBD2. V was pared by 6 bases and J by 1 base, with 12 bases of the junction left unmatched. Germline-derived CDR1 and CDR2 are SGHAT and FQNNGV. CDR3 length equals 19 residues.

This clone was picked up one time. The chain has TRBV30 and TRBJ1-5; no clear D gene. This CDR3 spans 13 amino acids. Germline CDR1 reads GTSNPN; CDR2 reads SVGIG (reference sequence). Trimming removed 5 bases at V and 1 base at J, with 9 bases between. The DNA of the CDR3 is TGTGCCTGGGCAGTAAACAGCAATCAGCCCCAGCATTTT. Protein: CAWAVNSNQPQHF.

The chain combines TRBV5-1 with TRBJ2-3; D uncertain. CDR3 size: 14 residues. Germline-derived CDR1 and CDR2 are SGHRS and YFSETQ. V lost 0 bases, J lost 6 bases, and 11 bases lay in between. The CDR3 bases are TGCGCCAGCAGCTTGGCAAACGTGGGGGATACGCAGTATTTT. It codes for CASSLANVGDTQYF.

The chain uses TRBV10-3 and TRBJ2-3, with D perhaps matching TRBD1 (6 bases). In germline, CDR1 is ENHRY, CDR2 SYGVKD. There are 13 residues in the CDR3. Trimming stripped 6 bases from V and 5 bases from J, with 12 bases between. CDR3: CAIRSGTKDTQYF. The CDR3 nucleotides read TGTGCCATCAGGAGTGGGACAAAAGATACGCAGTATTTT.

The CDR3 bases are TGTGCCAGCAGCCAAGGGAGCGGGGGGCCCGAGACCCAGTACTTC. Its translation: CASSQGSGGPETQYF. V usage is TRBV14 and J usage is TRBJ2-5; 9 bases match TRBD2. The CDR3 is 15 amino acids. Germline V gives CDR1 SGHDN, CDR2 FVKESK. Trimming removed 1 base from V and 5 bases from J; junction bases left unmatched: 5.

Only one count was recorded for this clone. This chain connects TRBV6-5 to TRBJ1-1; D unresolved. The germline V and J ends were trimmed by 6 bases and 3 bases, with 11 bases remaining between them. The CDR3 length is 13 residues. Germline lookup yields CDR1 MNHEY and CDR2 SVGAGI. The DNA for the CDR3 is TGTGCCAGCAGAAGCAATGGTTACACTGAAGCTTTCTTT. It yields the protein CASRSNGYTEAFF.

The chain is built from TRBV7-9 and TRBJ1-2, with a tentative D call TRBD1 (6 bases). The ends were cut back, 4 bases at V and 8 bases at J, with 17 bases in the middle. The CDR3 is 14 residues long. The germline gives CDR1 SEHNR, CDR2 FQNEAQ (reference sequence). CDR3 sequence reads: CASSSQAGAPGYTF. As DNA, the CDR3 is TGTGCCAGCAGCTCCCAAGCAGGGGCGCCAGGCTACACCTTC.

The chain carries TRBV5-5 and TRBJ2-7, with 8 bases aligning to TRBD1. V trimming: 3 bases; J trimming: 2 bases; junction bases outside the gene matches: 4. The CDR3 sequence is 14 residues long. The germline V gene has CDR1 SGHKS and CDR2 YYEKEE (reference sequence). CDR3 sequence reads: CASSWTGPPYEQYF. In nucleotides, the CDR3 is TGTGCCAGCAGCTGGACAGGGCCGCCCTACGAGCAGTACTTC.

This sequence joins TRBV20-1 and TRBJ2-1, with no clear D. The V and J ends lost 4 bases and 9 bases respectively, with 10 bases between them. This CDR3 is 11 amino acids long. CDR1 DFQATT and CDR2 SNEGSKA come from the germline V gene (reference sequence). CDR3 loop: CSAKIIGEQFF. The CDR3 DNA is TGCAGTGCTAAGATTATCGGTGAGCAGTTCTTC.

J is TRBJ1-1 and V is TRBV6-5, with D perhaps TRBD1 (6 bases). The CDR3 spans 13 residues. V lost 11 bases and J lost 5, with 18 bases in between. Germline V gives CDR1 MNHEY, CDR2 SVGAGI. The CDR3 sequence is CAGGRGKGTEAFF. The DNA of the CDR3 is TGTGCCGGGGGGAGGGGGAAAGGAACTGAAGCTTTCTTT.

The chain recombines TRBV7-9 with TRBJ1-1, with 8 bases matching TRBD1. The CDR3 loop spans 17 amino acids. With V trimmed by 7 bases and J by 3 bases, 16 bases remained unmatched. The V gene's germline CDR1 is SEHNR and CDR2 FQNEAQ (reference sequence). The DNA of the CDR3 is TGTGCCAGCATCCGAATTAGGTTGCAGGGGGCCGACACTGAAGCTTTCTTT. This encodes CASIRIRLQGADTEAFF.

The chain recombines TRBV29-1 with TRBJ1-1; no definite D call. Trimming took off 4 bases at V and 0 bases at J, with 12 bases between the two ends. The germline V gene has CDR1 SQVTM and CDR2 ANQGSEA. The CDR3 consists of 14 residues. In nucleotides, the CDR3 is TGCAGCGTTGCCCCTGCAGGCTTGAACACTGAAGCTTTCTTT. This codes for CSVAPAGLNTEAFF.

The CDR3 loop reads CASSMGTGTEAFF. For the CDR3, the DNA is TGTGCCAGTAGTATGGGGACAGGCACTGAAGCTTTCTTT. The chain is built from TRBV19 and TRBJ1-1; 8 nucleotides match TRBD1. Germline lookup yields CDR1 LNHDA and CDR2 SQIVND (reference sequence). J was trimmed by 4 bases and V by 3 bases; bases with no gene match: 1. The CDR3 runs 13 residues.

This chain connects TRBV5-5 to TRBJ1-6, with TRBD1 identical over 8 bases. Germline-derived CDR1 and CDR2 are SGHKS and YYEKEE (reference sequence). The length of the CDR3 is 15 residues. Trimming at V came to 4 bases and at J to 10 bases, leaving 10 bases not matched to a gene. Here the CDR3 DNA reads TGTGCCAGCAGCGTACCGACAGGGGCAGGGTCACCCCTCCACTTT. Encoded protein: CASSVPTGAGSPLHF.

The rearrangement links TRBV7-2 to TRBJ1-3; tentative D call: TRBD1 (5 bases). This CDR3 has 15 amino acids. Trimming took 5 bases from V and 0 from J, leaving 11 bases between them. Germline V CDR1 and CDR2: SGHTA, FQGNSA. For the CDR3, the DNA is TGTGCCAGCAGCCTGGACATCAGCTCTGGAAACACCATATATTTT. It specifies CASSLDISSGNTIYF.

The rearrangement links TRBV2 to TRBJ1-5, with 11 bases lining up with TRBD1. This CDR3 region has 15 residues. Trimming removed 5 bases from V and 3 bases from J; junction bases left unmatched: 3. Germline V gene data show CDR1 as SNHLY and CDR2 as FYNNEI. The CDR3, as DNA: TGTGCCAGCAGTCGGGACAGGGGGTACAATCAGCCCCAGCATTTT. Translation: CASSRDRGYNQPQHF.

This clone has more than one count but fewer than ten. The gene calls are TRBV5-6 and TRBJ1-2, with D unresolved. Trimming left V 0 bases short and J 5 bases short, with 11 bases between. CDR3 length equals 14 residues. Germline V gene sequence: CDR1 SGHDT, CDR2 YYEEEE. CDR3 DNA: TGTGCCAGCAGCTTGGGGGGTCGAGAATATGGCTACACCTTC. Protein sequence: CASSLGGREYGYTF.

This clone was seen repeatedly, ten times or more. The sample has other DNA sequences that encode this CDR3 too. The V and J genes are TRBV27 and TRBJ2-1; D is unclear. Germline V CDR1 and CDR2: MNHEY, SMNVEV (reference sequence). With 3 bases removed from V and 0 bases from J, the gap between germline ends came to 9 bases. This CDR3 contains 15 residues. CDR3 sequence: CASSFTPSSYNEQFF. CDR3 coding DNA: TGTGCCAGCAGTTTCACGCCAAGCTCCTACAATGAGCAGTTCTTC.

The chain couples TRBV6-1 to TRBJ2-7, with TRBD2 as a possible D gene (5 bases). This CDR3 contains 13 residues. Per germline, CDR1 MNHNS and CDR2 SASEGT. Trimming left V 2 bases short and J 3 bases short, with 8 bases between. CDR3 region: CASSESEDYEQYF. CDR3 in DNA: TGTGCCAGCAGTGAATCGGAGGACTACGAGCAGTACTTC.

The chain combines TRBV7-2 with TRBJ2-6; the D gene is possibly TRBD1 (5 bases). The germline V gene encodes CDR1 SGHTA and CDR2 FQGNSA. The V end lost 2 bases, the J end lost 1 base, and 12 bases lay between the germline ends. The CDR3 length is 17 residues. CDR3 loop: CASSLSTVLSGANVLTF. DNA for the CDR3: TGTGCCAGCAGCTTATCGACAGTGTTATCTGGGGCCAACGTCCTGACTTTC.